This passage covers 28 T cell receptor beta chains from one sample sequenced in a study of CD4+ T cells in melanoma. The method was immunoSEQ multiplex PCR; TCRdb's version includes in-frame clones alone and lacks a portion of them. The sample includes 8,500 to 10,000 clones, roughly 70% of them seen just once. Sequenced input: cells from a culture (not recorded whether cultured in vitro). The receptors originated from a human donor with melanoma.

V is TRBV7-7 and J is TRBJ2-2; D is unclear. Germline CDR1 reads SSHAT; CDR2 reads FNYEAQ (reference sequence). This CDR3 is built from 13 residues. The CDR3 nucleotides are TGTGCTATGAAGCGACTTGACACCGGGGAGCTGTTTTTT. It is translated as CAMKRLDTGELFF. The full variable domain, in which reference TRBV7-7 and TRBJ2-2 provide the parts outside the CDR3, is GAGVSQSPRYKVTKRGQDVTLRCDPISSHATLYWYQQALGQGPEFLTYFNYEAQPDKSGLPSDRFSAERPEGSISTLTIQRTEQRDSAMYRCAMKRLDTGELFFGEGSRLTVL.

The chain employs TRBV6-5 and TRBJ1-2; the D gene is possibly TRBD1 (5 bases). Germline values: CDR1 MNHEY, CDR2 SVGAGI. Trimming shortened V by 8 bases and J by 3 bases, and 13 bases separated the two germline ends. The CDR3 consists of 13 residues. In DNA form, the CDR3 reads TGTGCCAGCCAGGGATGGGTAGACTATGGCTACACCTTC. Translating gives CASQGWVDYGYTF.

The chain has TRBV7-3 and TRBJ1-6; D is perhaps TRBD1 (5 bases). This CDR3 is 15 amino acids long. V was shortened by 5 bases and J by 9 bases, with 17 bases between the two germline ends. Germline lookup yields CDR1 SGHTA and CDR2 FQGTGA. CDR3 nucleotides: TGTGCCAGCAGCCTCAGCGGAGGCGGGGGTTCACCCCTCCACTTT. Translation gives CASSLSGGGGSPLHF.

This clone was picked up one time. The chain couples TRBV6-1 to TRBJ1-6, with 7 bases aligning to TRBD1. J was trimmed by 9 bases and V by 2 bases; bases with no gene match: 7. The germline V gene has CDR1 MNHNS and CDR2 SASEGT. The CDR3 spans 15 residues. CDR3 coding DNA: TGTGCCAGCAGTGAACGACAGGGTTCGGTTTCACCCCTCCACTTT. Amino acid sequence: CASSERQGSVSPLHF.

The chain uses TRBV9 and TRBJ2-2, with 7 bases that match TRBD2. The V gene's germline CDR1 is SGDLS and CDR2 YYNGEE. The V and J ends lost 1 base and 5 bases, in that order; junction bases with no gene match: 5. This CDR3 spans 15 amino acids. This chain's CDR3 is CASSVSGGRTGELFF. The CDR3 nucleotides are TGTGCCAGCAGCGTATCCGGGGGGAGGACCGGGGAGCTGTTTTTT.

The chain couples TRBV6-5 to TRBJ2-7; 7 nucleotides agree with TRBD2. Germline loops: CDR1 MNHEY, CDR2 SVGAGI. The CDR3 length is 12 residues. The J segment lost 6 bases and the V segment lost 5 bases, leaving 4 bases of the junction unmatched. The CDR3 spells CASSSGVFEQYF. In DNA, the CDR3 is TGTGCCAGCAGTAGCGGGGTGTTCGAGCAGTACTTC.

This chain connects TRBV7-8 to TRBJ1-1; D is unclear. Trimming cost V 2 bases and J 1 base, with 5 bases left between them. This CDR3 region has 13 residues. In germline, CDR1 is SGHVS, CDR2 FQNEAQ. This chain's CDR3 is CASSLQENTEAFF. The CDR3 coding sequence is TGTGCCAGCAGCTTACAAGAGAACACTGAAGCTTTCTTT.

The V and J genes are TRBV5-1 and TRBJ2-2, with TRBD1 matching 7 bases. Germline V CDR1 and CDR2: SGHRS, YFSETQ. The CDR3 sequence is 15 residues long. V shed 0 bases, J shed 4 bases, and the junction held 3 bases outside the gene matches. The CDR3 bases are TGCGCCAGCAGCTTGGGCGCAGGGGGCACCGGGGAGCTGTTTTTT. This translates into CASSLGAGGTGELFF.

This clone was counted between two and nine times. V and J are TRBV15 and TRBJ1-3; TRBD1 matches 9 bases. The V gene end was trimmed by 3 bases and the J gene end by 4 bases; junction bases not matched to a gene: 4. Germline assignment: CDR1 LNHNV and CDR2 YYDKDF (reference sequence). The CDR3 spans 15 residues. CDR3 coding DNA: TGTGCCACCAGCAGGGGACAGGGTGCAGGAAACACCATATATTTT. Its protein product is CATSRGQGAGNTIYF.

The chain links TRBV5-1 to TRBJ1-5; 9 bases fit TRBD1. Trimming at V came to 0 bases and at J to 5 bases, leaving 3 bases not matched to a gene. Per germline, CDR1 SGHRS and CDR2 YFSETQ. This CDR3 has 15 residues. The chain's CDR3 is CASSLETGGHQPQHF. CDR3 nucleotides: TGCGCCAGCAGCTTGGAGACAGGGGGGCATCAGCCCCAGCATTTT.

The chain is built from TRBV18 and TRBJ2-1, with 11 positions matching TRBD2. Germline lookup yields CDR1 KGHSH and CDR2 LQKENI. The CDR3 has 14 amino acids. V lost 5 bases, J lost 9 bases, and 6 bases stayed unmatched. This CDR3 reads CASSTNSGGAEQFF. The CDR3 bases are TGTGCCAGCTCAACTAATAGCGGGGGGGCTGAGCAGTTCTTC.

The rearrangement joins TRBV6-5 to TRBJ1-5, with TRBD1 identical over 7 bases. CDR1 MNHEY and CDR2 SVGAGI come from the germline V gene. Germline trimming cut 6 bases from V and 2 bases from J; bases unmatched to any gene: 7. The CDR3 loop spans 15 amino acids. The CDR3 sequence: CASSPAGGRNQPQHF. The CDR3 DNA sequence: TGTGCCAGCAGCCCCGCAGGGGGTCGCAATCAGCCCCAGCATTTT.

This chain joins TRBV18 and TRBJ1-5; D is unresolved. Germline loops: CDR1 KGHSH, CDR2 LQKENI. This CDR3 spans 14 amino acids. Deletions cut 3 bases from V and 3 bases from J, with 9 bases between. This CDR3 is CASSPSAVNQPQHF. The CDR3, as DNA: TGTGCCAGCTCACCCTCAGCGGTCAATCAGCCCCAGCATTTT.

The chain uses TRBV19 and TRBJ1-4, with a tentative D call TRBD1 (6 bases). Germline V gene lookup returns CDR1 LNHDA and CDR2 SQIVND (reference sequence). Trimming stripped 5 bases from V and 8 bases from J, with 21 bases between. The CDR3 is made up of 16 amino acids. The CDR3 DNA sequence: TGTGCCAGTAGTCGGCCGGGGACACCAGCTGGAGAAAAACTGTTTTTT. Protein product: CASSRPGTPAGEKLFF.

This clone was picked up one time. The V call is TRBV7-2, the J call TRBJ2-2; D ambiguous. CDR3 length: 16 amino acids. V was clipped by 3 bases and J by 4 bases, with 15 bases between them. The germline V gene encodes CDR1 SGHTA and CDR2 FQGNSA. In DNA form, the CDR3 reads TGTGCCAGCAGCTTCGTCGGGTTCAGCCCCACCGGGGAGCTGTTTTTT. Translation gives CASSFVGFSPTGELFF.

The chain couples TRBV7-6 to TRBJ2-2, with TRBD2 identical over 9 bases. J was trimmed by 4 bases and V by 5 bases; bases with no gene match: 5. This CDR3 is built from 15 residues. The germline gives CDR1 SGHVS, CDR2 FNYEAQ. The CDR3 is CASSSGGRSTGELFF. The DNA of the CDR3 is TGTGCCAGCAGCAGCGGGGGGAGAAGCACCGGGGAGCTGTTTTTT.

This chain links TRBV29-1 with TRBJ2-2; D unresolved. The V gene's germline CDR1 is SQVTM and CDR2 ANQGSEA. With 3 bases removed from V and 3 bases from J, the gap between germline ends came to 8 bases. The CDR3 is 13 residues long. CDR3 region: CSVDSLDTGELFF. DNA of the CDR3: TGCAGCGTTGACAGCCTGGACACCGGGGAGCTGTTTTTT.

The chain uses TRBV5-1 and TRBJ1-1, with a tentative D call TRBD1 (6 bases). The CDR3 is 15 residues long. Germline V gene lookup returns CDR1 SGHRS and CDR2 YFSETQ. Trimming shortened V by 0 bases and J by 1 base, and 10 bases separated the two germline ends. The CDR3: CASSLASGANTEAFF. The CDR3 DNA sequence: TGCGCCAGCAGCTTGGCCTCAGGGGCGAACACTGAAGCTTTCTTT.

The J gene is TRBJ1-4, the V gene TRBV12-2; TRBD1 is the table's D call and was not checked against the DNA. TRBV12-2 is a documented pseudogene. There are 14 residues in the CDR3. CDR3 residues: CASRRQGLNEKLFF. The CDR3, as DNA: TGTGCAAGTCGCCGACAGGGTCTGAATGAAAAACTGTTTTTT.

The chain carries TRBV2 and TRBJ2-3; unclear D gene. The CDR3 totals 14 residues. Germline V gene data show CDR1 as SNHLY and CDR2 as FYNNEI. Trimming removed 5 bases at V and 4 bases at J, with 13 bases between. This chain's CDR3 is CASSKVVSSDTQYF. CDR3 sequence (DNA): TGTGCCAGCAGTAAGGTGGTCTCGTCAGATACGCAGTATTTT. Using reference TRBV2 and TRBJ2-3 for the parts outside the CDR3, the full variable domain is EPEVTQTPSHQVTQMGQEVILRCVPISNHLYFYWYRQILGQKVEFLVSFYNNEISEKSEIFDDQFSVERPDGSNFTLKIRSTKLEDSAMYFCASSKVVSSDTQYFGPGTRLTVL.

V usage is TRBV7-9 and J usage is TRBJ2-6; D is possibly TRBD1 (5 bases). This CDR3 spans 18 amino acids. Trimming left V 5 bases short and J 1 base short, with 18 bases between. Germline CDR1 and CDR2: SEHNR and FQNEAQ (reference sequence). For the CDR3, the DNA is TGTGCCAGCAGCCATCCCTCAGGGCTAGGATCTGGGGCCAACGTCCTGACTTTC. This codes for CASSHPSGLGSGANVLTF.

The chain is built from TRBV10-2 and TRBJ1-3; D unclear. The germline gives CDR1 WSHSY, CDR2 SAAADI. With 11 bases removed from V and 0 bases from J, the gap between germline ends came to 14 bases. The CDR3 loop spans 14 amino acids. CDR3 sequence reads: CAVRISGSGNTIYF. The CDR3 DNA follows: TGCGCCGTTCGGATTAGCGGCTCTGGAAACACCATATATTTT.

The rearrangement joins TRBV29-1 to TRBJ2-3; TRBD1 matches 9 bases. Germline CDR1 reads SQVTM; CDR2 reads ANQGSEA. Trimming took 3 bases from V and 7 from J; bases not matched to a gene: 11. CDR3 size: 15 residues. The CDR3 DNA is TGCAGCGTTGACGAAAGGGACAGGGCCCTTTATACGCAGTATTTT. Encoded protein: CSVDERDRALYTQYF.

The genes are TRBV9 and TRBJ2-7, with 7 bases lining up with TRBD2. CDR1 is SGDLS and CDR2 is YYNGEE in the germline V gene. This CDR3 spans 15 amino acids. The V gene end was trimmed by 4 bases and the J gene end by 4 bases; junction bases not matched to a gene: 11. CDR3 DNA sequence: TGTGCCAGCAGCCCTGGGGAGGGAAGGGGATACGAGCAGTACTTC. Its protein product is CASSPGEGRGYEQYF.

This chain links TRBV5-1 with TRBJ2-7, with a possible D match to TRBD2 (7 bases). Trimming took 6 bases from V and 3 from J, leaving 19 bases between them. Germline V gene data show CDR1 as SGHRS and CDR2 as YFSETQ. This CDR3 is built from 15 residues. CDR3 sequence reads: CASTPDGGGGYEQYF. Here the CDR3 DNA reads TGCGCCAGCACCCCGGATGGGGGAGGGGGCTACGAGCAGTACTTC.

The rearrangement uses TRBV10-2 and TRBJ1-2; TRBD1 might be the D (5 bases). Germline V gene lookup returns CDR1 WSHSY and CDR2 SAAADI. The CDR3 is 17 amino acids. V was shortened by 0 bases and J by 1 base, with 15 bases between the two germline ends. This chain's CDR3 is CASSESLGGYNNYGYTF. The DNA of the CDR3 is TGCGCCAGCAGTGAGTCGTTGGGGGGATACAATAACTATGGCTACACCTTC.

The chain couples TRBV5-6 to TRBJ2-2; D may correspond to TRBD1 or TRBD2 (5 bases each). With 4 bases removed from V and 5 bases from J, the gap between germline ends came to 15 bases. The V gene's germline CDR1 is SGHDT and CDR2 YYEEEE. CDR3 size: 15 residues. CDR3 loop: CASSPGPRDTGELFF. CDR3 DNA: TGTGCCAGCAGCCCGGGACCCCGGGATACCGGGGAGCTGTTTTTT.

V and J are TRBV24-1 and TRBJ2-1, with D tentatively TRBD1 (6 bases). The CDR3 runs 12 residues. Deletions cut 4 bases from V and 10 bases from J, with 10 bases between. CDR1 and CDR2 (germline): KGHDR, SFDVKD. CDR3 amino acids: CATSDTGTEQFF. The CDR3 nucleotides read TGTGCCACCAGTGACACCGGGACAGAGCAGTTCTTC.